This entry is about one T cell receptor beta chain. The antigen is undetermined. Only in-frame clones appear in the TCRdb table, and some are missing; sequencing was by immunoSEQ multiplex PCR. The sample consists of fewer than 3 million clones, just under 95% of them appearing once. The CDR3 spans 15 residues. In germline, CDR1 is SGHTA, CDR2 FQGNSA. V gave up 5 bases and J gave up 6 bases, with 19 bases separating them. Splitting the CD4+ cells yielded a CD45RA+ naive subset and a CD45RA-negative memory subset. This specimen comes from a study of shared clonotypes between healthy human individuals. Study background: The cohort comprised a couple of women and a few men. Their ages spanned 18 to 49 years.

Study-level results: Sequencing depth was predicted to influence how clonotypes are shared among donors.

The sequence derives from a man aged 18 to 30 in good health. Some clones in this sample may be carry-over from other donors' samples. J is TRBJ1-2 and V is TRBV7-2, with a tentative D call TRBD1 (6 bases). The sequenced sample consisted of naive CD4+ T cells from PBMCs. As to subset: CD45RA+ positively selected. The DNA for the CDR3 is TGTGCCAGCAGCCTAACACCCTCCGGGGGCCATGGCTACACCTTC. Translated: CASSLTPSGGHGYTF. Full variable domain (rest looked up from reference TRBV7-2 and TRBJ1-2): GAGVSQSPSNKVTEKGKDVELRCDPISGHTALYWYRQSLGQGLEFLIYFQGNSAPDKSGLPSDRFSAERTGGSVSTLTIQRTQQEDSAVYLCASSLTPSGGHGYTFGSGTRLTVV.